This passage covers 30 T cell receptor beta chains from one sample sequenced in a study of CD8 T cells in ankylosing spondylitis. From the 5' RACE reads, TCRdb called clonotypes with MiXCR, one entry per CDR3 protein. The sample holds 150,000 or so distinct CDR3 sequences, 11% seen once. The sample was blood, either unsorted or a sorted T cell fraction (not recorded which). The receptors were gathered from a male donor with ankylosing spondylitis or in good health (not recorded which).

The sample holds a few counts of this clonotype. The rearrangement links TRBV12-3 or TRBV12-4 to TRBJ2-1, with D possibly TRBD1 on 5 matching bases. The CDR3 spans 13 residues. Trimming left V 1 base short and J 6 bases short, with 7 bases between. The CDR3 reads CASSLDRFNEQFF. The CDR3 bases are TGTGCCAGCAGTTTAGACAGGTTCAATGAGCAGTTCTTC.

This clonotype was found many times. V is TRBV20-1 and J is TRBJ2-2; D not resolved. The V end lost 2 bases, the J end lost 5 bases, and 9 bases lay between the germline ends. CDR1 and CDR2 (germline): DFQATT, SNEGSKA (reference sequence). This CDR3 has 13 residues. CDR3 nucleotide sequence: TGCAGTGCTAGACAGAGAGCTACCGGGGAGCTGTTTTTT. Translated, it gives CSARQRATGELFF.

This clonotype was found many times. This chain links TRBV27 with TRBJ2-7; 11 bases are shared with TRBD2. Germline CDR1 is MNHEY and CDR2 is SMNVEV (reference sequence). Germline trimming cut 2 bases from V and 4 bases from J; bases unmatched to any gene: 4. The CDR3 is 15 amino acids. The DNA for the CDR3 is TGTGCCAGCAGTTTAGTACTAGCGGGAGTGTACGAGCAGTACTTC. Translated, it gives CASSLVLAGVYEQYF.

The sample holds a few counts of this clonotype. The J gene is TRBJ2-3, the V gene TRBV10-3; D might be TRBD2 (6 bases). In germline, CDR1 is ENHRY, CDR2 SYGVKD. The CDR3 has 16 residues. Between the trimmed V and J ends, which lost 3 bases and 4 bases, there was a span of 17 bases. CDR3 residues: CAISDSVRGVADTQYF. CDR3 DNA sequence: TGTGCCATCAGTGACTCTGTGCGGGGAGTCGCAGATACGCAGTATTTT.

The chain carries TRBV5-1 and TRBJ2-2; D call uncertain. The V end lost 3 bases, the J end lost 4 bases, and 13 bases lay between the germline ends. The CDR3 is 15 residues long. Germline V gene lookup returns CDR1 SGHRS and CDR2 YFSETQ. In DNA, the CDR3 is TGCGCCAGCAGCTGGGTCCTGGGCGGCACCGGGGAGCTGTTTTTT. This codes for CASSWVLGGTGELFF.

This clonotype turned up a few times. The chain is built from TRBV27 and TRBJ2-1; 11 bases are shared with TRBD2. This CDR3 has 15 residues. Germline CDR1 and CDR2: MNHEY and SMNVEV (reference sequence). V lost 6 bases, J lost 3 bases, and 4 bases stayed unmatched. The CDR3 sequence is CASRLGTSGYNEQFF. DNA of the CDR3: TGTGCCAGCAGGCTCGGGACTAGCGGCTACAATGAGCAGTTCTTC.

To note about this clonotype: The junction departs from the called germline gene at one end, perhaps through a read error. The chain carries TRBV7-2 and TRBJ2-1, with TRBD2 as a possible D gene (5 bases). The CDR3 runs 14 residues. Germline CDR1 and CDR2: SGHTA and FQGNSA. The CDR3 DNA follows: TGTGCCAGCAGCCTAGCCCCGGGCTACAATGTGCAGTTCTTC. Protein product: CASSLAPGYNVQFF.

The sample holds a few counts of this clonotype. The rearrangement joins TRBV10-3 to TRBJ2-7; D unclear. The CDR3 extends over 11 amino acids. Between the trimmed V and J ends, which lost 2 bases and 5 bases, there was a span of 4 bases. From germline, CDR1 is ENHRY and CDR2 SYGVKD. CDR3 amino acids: CAISEGDEQYF. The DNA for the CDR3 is TGTGCCATCAGTGAGGGAGACGAGCAGTACTTC.

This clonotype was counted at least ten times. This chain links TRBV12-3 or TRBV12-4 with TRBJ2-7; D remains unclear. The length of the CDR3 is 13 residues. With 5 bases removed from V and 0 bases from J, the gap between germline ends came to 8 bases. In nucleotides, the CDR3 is TGTGCCAGCAGTCAACAATACTCCTACGAGCAGTACTTC. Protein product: CASSQQYSYEQYF.

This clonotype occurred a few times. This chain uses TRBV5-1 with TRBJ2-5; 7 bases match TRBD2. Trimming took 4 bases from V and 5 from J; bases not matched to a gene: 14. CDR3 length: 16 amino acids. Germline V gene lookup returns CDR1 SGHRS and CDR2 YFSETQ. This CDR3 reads CASSLGTTDGWETQYF. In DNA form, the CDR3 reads TGCGCCAGCAGCCTAGGGACTACTGACGGTTGGGAGACCCAGTACTTC. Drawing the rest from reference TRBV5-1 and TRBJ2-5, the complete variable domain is KAGVTQTPRYLIKTRGQQVTLSCSPISGHRSVSWYQQTPGQGLQFLFEYFSETQRNKGNFPGRFSGRQFSNSRSEMNVSTLELGDSALYLCASSLGTTDGWETQYFGPGTRLLVL.

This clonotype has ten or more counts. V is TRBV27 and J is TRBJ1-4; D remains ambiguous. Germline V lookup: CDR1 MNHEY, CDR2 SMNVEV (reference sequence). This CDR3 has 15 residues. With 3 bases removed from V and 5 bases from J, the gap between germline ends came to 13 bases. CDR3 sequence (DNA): TGTGCCAGCAGTTTCCGCGGGATCTACAATGAAAAACTGTTTTTT. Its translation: CASSFRGIYNEKLFF.

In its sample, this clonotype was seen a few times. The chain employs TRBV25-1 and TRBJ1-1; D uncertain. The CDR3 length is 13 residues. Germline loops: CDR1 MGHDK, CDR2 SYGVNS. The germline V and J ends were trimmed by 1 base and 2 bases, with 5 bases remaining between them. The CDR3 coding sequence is TGTGCCAGCAGTGAATTTTACAACACTGAAGCTTTCTTT. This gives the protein CASSEFYNTEAFF.

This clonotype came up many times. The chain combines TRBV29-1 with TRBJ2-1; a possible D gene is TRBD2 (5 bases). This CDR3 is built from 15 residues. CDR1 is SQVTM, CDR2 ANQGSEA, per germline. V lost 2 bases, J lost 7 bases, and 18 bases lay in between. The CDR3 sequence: CSVEIMGVGSNEQFF. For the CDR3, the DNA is TGCAGCGTTGAAATCATGGGAGTAGGTTCGAATGAGCAGTTCTTC.

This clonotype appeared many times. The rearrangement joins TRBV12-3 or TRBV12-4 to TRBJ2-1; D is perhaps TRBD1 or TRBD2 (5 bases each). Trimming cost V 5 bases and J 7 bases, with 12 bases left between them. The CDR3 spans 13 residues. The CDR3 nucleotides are TGTGCCAGCAGTCCCGGGGCTGTTAATGAGCAGTTCTTC. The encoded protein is CASSPGAVNEQFF.

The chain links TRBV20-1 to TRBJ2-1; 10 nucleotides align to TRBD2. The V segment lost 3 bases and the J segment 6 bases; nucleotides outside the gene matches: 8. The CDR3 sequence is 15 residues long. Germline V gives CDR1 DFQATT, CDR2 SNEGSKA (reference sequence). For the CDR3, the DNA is TGCAGTGCTAGTGGAGCGGGGGGGCGTAGCAATGAGCAGTTCTTC. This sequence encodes CSASGAGGRSNEQFF.

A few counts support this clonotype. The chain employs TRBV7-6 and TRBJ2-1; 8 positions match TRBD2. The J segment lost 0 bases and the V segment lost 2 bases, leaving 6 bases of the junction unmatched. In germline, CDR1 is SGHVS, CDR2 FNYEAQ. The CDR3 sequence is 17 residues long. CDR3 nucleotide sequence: TGTGCCAGCAGCTTAACTAGCGGACTTAGCTCCTACAATGAGCAGTTCTTC. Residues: CASSLTSGLSSYNEQFF. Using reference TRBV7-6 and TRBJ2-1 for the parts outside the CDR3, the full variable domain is GAGVSQSPRYKVTKRGQDVALRCDPISGHVSLYWYRQALGQGPEFLTYFNYEAQQDKSGLPNDRFSAERPEGSISTLTIQRTEQRDSAMYRCASSLTSGLSSYNEQFFGPGTRLTVL.

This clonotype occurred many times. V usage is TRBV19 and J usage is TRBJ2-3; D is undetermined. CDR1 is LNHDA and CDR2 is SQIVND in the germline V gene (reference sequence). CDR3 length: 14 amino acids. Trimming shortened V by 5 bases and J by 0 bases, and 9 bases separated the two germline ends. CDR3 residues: CASSEVDSTDTQYF. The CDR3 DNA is TGTGCCAGTAGTGAGGTTGACAGCACAGATACGCAGTATTTT.

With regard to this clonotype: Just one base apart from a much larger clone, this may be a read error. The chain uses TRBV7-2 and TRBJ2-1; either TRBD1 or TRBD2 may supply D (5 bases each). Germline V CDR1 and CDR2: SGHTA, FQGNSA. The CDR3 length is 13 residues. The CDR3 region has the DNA TGTGCCAGCAGCCCCCACGGGGCGAGTGAGCTGTTCTTC. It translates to CASSPHGASELFF.

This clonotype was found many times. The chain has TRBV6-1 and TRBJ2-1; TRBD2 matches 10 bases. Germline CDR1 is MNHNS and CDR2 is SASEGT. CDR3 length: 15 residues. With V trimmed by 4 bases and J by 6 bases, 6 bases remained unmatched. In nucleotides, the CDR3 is TGTGCCAGCAGTGGAACTAGCGGGACATTCAATGAGCAGTTCTTC. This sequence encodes CASSGTSGTFNEQFF.

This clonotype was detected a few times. CDR3: CASSKTASTDTQYF. CDR3 in DNA: TGTGCCAGCAGCAAGACAGCTAGCACAGATACGCAGTATTTT. The rearrangement links TRBV7-2 to TRBJ2-3; TRBD1 is a possible D gene (5 bases). Germline CDR1 reads SGHTA; CDR2 reads FQGNSA. Trimming pared 5 bases from V and 0 bases from J, leaving 9 bases between. CDR3 size: 14 residues.

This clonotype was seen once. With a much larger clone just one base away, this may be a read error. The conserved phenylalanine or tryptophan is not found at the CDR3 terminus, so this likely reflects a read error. The CDR3 coding sequence is TGTGCCAGCAGCTTTCTCTCCTACGAGCAGTACTCC. This gives the protein CASSFLSYEQYS. This chain joins TRBV5-6 and TRBJ2-7, with no clear D. The CDR3 sequence is 12 residues long. Trimming shortened V by 2 bases and J by 0 bases, and 3 bases separated the two germline ends. Germline values: CDR1 SGHDT, CDR2 YYEEEE.

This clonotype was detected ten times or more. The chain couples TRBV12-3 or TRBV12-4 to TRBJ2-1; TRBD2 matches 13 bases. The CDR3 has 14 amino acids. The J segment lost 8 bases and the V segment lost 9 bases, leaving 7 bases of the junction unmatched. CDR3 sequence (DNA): TGTGCCAGTAAACTAGCGGGAGGGCCTTATGAGCAGTTCTTC. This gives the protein CASKLAGGPYEQFF.

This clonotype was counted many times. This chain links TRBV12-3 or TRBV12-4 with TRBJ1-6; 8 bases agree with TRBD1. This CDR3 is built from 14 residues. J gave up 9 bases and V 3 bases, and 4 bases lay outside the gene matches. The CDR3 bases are TGTGCCAGCAGTTTCGGGACAGGTAGTTCACCCCTCCACTTT. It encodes CASSFGTGSSPLHF.

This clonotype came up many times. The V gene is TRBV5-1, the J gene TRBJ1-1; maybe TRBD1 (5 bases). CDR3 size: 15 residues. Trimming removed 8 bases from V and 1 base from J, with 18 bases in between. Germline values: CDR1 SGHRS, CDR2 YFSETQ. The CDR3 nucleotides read TGCGCCAGTACCGTGGTGGGGCCCCAGAACACTGAAGCTTTCTTT. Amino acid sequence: CASTVVGPQNTEAFF.

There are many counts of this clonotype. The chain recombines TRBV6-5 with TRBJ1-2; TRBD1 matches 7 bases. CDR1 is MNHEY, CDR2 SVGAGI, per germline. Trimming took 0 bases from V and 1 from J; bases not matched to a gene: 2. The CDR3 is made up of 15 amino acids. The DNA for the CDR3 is TGTGCCAGCAGTTACTCTCGGGACAGTAACTATGGCTACACCTTC. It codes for CASSYSRDSNYGYTF.

This CDR3 reads CASGGIPFQGAGDYGYTF. The CDR3 DNA reads TGTGCCAGCGGGGGTATCCCATTCCAGGGGGCTGGTGACTATGGCTACACCTTC. The gene calls are TRBV27 and TRBJ1-2; 8 bases are shared with TRBD1. The CDR3 runs to 18 residues. Losses at the gene ends were 8 bases for V and 3 bases for J; bases not matched to a gene: 20. Germline loops: CDR1 MNHEY, CDR2 SMNVEV (reference sequence).

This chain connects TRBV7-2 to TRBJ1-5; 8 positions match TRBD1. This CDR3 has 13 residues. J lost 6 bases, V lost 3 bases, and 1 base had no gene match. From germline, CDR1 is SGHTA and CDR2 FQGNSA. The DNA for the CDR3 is TGTGCCAGCAGCTTGGACAGGGTTCAGCCCCAGCATTTT. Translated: CASSLDRVQPQHF.

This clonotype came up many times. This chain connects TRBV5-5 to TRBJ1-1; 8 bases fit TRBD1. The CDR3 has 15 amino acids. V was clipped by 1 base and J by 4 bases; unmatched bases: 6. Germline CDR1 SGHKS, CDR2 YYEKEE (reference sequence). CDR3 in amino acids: CASSLNRGVSTEAFF. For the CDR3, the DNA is TGTGCCAGCAGCTTGAACAGGGGGGTGAGCACTGAAGCTTTCTTT.

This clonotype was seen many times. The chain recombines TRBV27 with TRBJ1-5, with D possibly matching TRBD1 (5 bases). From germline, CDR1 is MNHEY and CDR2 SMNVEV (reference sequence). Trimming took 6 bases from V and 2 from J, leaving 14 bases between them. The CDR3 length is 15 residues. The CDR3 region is CASRRGVSGNQPQHF. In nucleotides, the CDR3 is TGTGCCAGCAGAAGGGGCGTGTCGGGCAATCAGCCCCAGCATTTT.

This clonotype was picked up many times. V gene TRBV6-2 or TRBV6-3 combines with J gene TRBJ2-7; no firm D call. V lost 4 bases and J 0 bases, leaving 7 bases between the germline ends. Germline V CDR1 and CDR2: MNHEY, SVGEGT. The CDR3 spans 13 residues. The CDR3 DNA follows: TGTGCCAGCAGTTTCGGCTACTCCTACGAGCAGTACTTC. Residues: CASSFGYSYEQYF.